A single sample is the source of the 24 T cell receptor beta chains below, sequenced in a study of shared clonotypes between healthy human individuals (dated by TCRdb to about 2020). The library was made by the immunoSEQ multiplex PCR assay. TCRdb obtained this table from immuneACCESS and retained in-frame rearrangements with V and J assigned. These tables miss some clones; where compared with another copy, unresolved V genes account for less than half of the shortfall, and the remainder is unexplained. Recorded for this sample are roughly 330,000 clones; under 80% of them occurred a single time. Of the sample, 10% falls within the top ten clones. Source material: memory CD4+ T cells sorted from blood. Read against the paper, the sample's cell subset or site label means: CD45RA-negative fraction. Receptor source: a man aged 25-40 years in good health.

This clone was recorded only once. The rearrangement links TRBV5-1 to TRBJ2-2, with TRBD1 matching 9 bases. V gave up 4 bases and J gave up 5 bases; unmatched junction bases: 6. Germline V gene sequence: CDR1 SGHRS, CDR2 YFSETQ. CDR3 length: 15 residues. The CDR3 DNA follows: TGCGCCAGCAGCATCCGGACAGGGGAGACCGGGGAGCTGTTTTTT. The encoded protein is CASSIRTGETGELFF.

In this sample, this clone turned up a few times. This chain links TRBV2 with TRBJ2-1; 11 nucleotides match TRBD2. CDR3 length: 15 residues. Losses at the gene ends were 7 bases for V and 6 bases for J; bases not matched to a gene: 8. Germline assignment: CDR1 SNHLY and CDR2 FYNNEI. CDR3 sequence (DNA): TGTGCCAGCACGGTAGCGGGAGGGCCTGTCAATGAGCAGTTCTTC. This gives the protein CASTVAGGPVNEQFF.

The gene calls are TRBV5-1 and TRBJ2-3; unclear D gene. V lost 0 bases, J lost 4 bases, and 12 bases lay in between. The CDR3 has 15 amino acids. Germline values: CDR1 SGHRS, CDR2 YFSETQ. CDR3 DNA: TGCGCCAGCAGCTTGGATCTAGGAGCCGCAGATACGCAGTATTTT. Protein sequence: CASSLDLGAADTQYF.

A few counts support this clone. This chain uses TRBV28 with TRBJ1-2, with D hard to call. V was pared by 7 bases and J by 4 bases, with 22 bases between. Germline CDR1 is MDHEN and CDR2 is SYDVKM. The CDR3 totals 16 residues. CDR3 in DNA: TGTGCCAGCAAAGCTATTCGGGTGGCGCGTCCCTATGGCTACACCTTC. Translating gives CASKAIRVARPYGYTF.

The rearrangement joins TRBV5-6 to TRBJ1-2; a weak D match, TRBD1 (5 bases). Germline CDR1 reads SGHDT; CDR2 reads YYEEEE. Trimming removed 2 bases from V and 5 bases from J, with 13 bases in between. There are 14 residues in the CDR3. This chain's CDR3 is CASSFYGGSYGYTF. CDR3 coding DNA: TGTGCCAGCAGCTTTTACGGGGGGTCATATGGCTACACCTTC.

This chain's CDR3 is CAISGGGTVTGELFF. In DNA, the CDR3 is TGTGCCATCAGTGGGGGAGGCACCGTGACCGGGGAGCTGTTTTTT. V is TRBV10-3 and J is TRBJ2-2; D perhaps matches TRBD2 (6 bases). CDR3 length equals 15 residues. Germline V gene data show CDR1 as ENHRY and CDR2 as SYGVKD. V was pared by 4 bases and J by 5 bases, with 14 bases between.

Note on this clone: A read error is the likely source, as a far larger clone sits one nucleotide away. The chain couples TRBV7-9 to TRBJ2-3; TRBD2 matches at 9 bases. The CDR3 is 16 residues long. Germline values: CDR1 SEHNR, CDR2 FQNEAQ (reference sequence). The CDR3 DNA follows: TGTGCCAGCAGCCAGGGGTCTAGCGGGGCCACAGATGCGCAGTATTTT. Translation gives CASSQGSSGATDAQYF.

This CDR3 is CASSLGLAGENEQYF. The CDR3 DNA is TGTGCCAGCAGCCTGGGACTAGCGGGAGAGAACGAGCAGTACTTC. The chain carries TRBV5-4 and TRBJ2-7; TRBD2 agrees at 14 bases. Germline loops: CDR1 SGHNT, CDR2 YYREEE (reference sequence). After removal of 4 bases from V and 5 bases from J, the junction contained 5 bases not matched to a gene. This CDR3 contains 15 residues.

This clone was seen many times. The chain couples TRBV19 to TRBJ1-2; 9 bases are shared with TRBD1. The junction had 10 bases not matched to a gene; V was cut back by 4 bases and J by 7 bases. Germline CDR1 reads LNHDA; CDR2 reads SQIVND (reference sequence). The length of the CDR3 is 15 residues. The CDR3 region has the DNA TGTGCCAGTAGTACAGCGGGGACAGGGCTTGGTGGCTACACCTTC. The encoded protein is CASSTAGTGLGGYTF.

CDR3: CASSPPGQDQPQHF. CDR3 bases: TGTGCCAGCTCACCACCGGGACAGGATCAGCCCCAGCATTTT. The chain combines TRBV18 with TRBJ1-5, with TRBD1 identical over 8 bases. The CDR3 is 14 residues long. The J segment lost 5 bases and the V segment lost 0 bases, leaving 0 bases of the junction unmatched. The V gene's germline CDR1 is KGHSH and CDR2 LQKENI.

The chain links TRBV2 to TRBJ1-1; D is uncertain. The CDR3 length is 14 residues. CDR1 SNHLY and CDR2 FYNNEI come from the germline V gene. Trimming took off 5 bases at V and 5 bases at J, with 15 bases between the two ends. CDR3 residues: CASSRDQMMTEAFF. The DNA of the CDR3 is TGTGCCAGCAGTCGCGACCAGATGATGACTGAAGCTTTCTTT. Full variable domain (missing parts from reference TRBV2 and TRBJ1-1): EPEVTQTPSHQVTQMGQEVILRCVPISNHLYFYWYRQILGQKVEFLVSFYNNEISEKSEIFDDQFSVERPDGSNFTLKIRSTKLEDSAMYFCASSRDQMMTEAFFGQGTRLTVV.

The gene calls are TRBV7-7 and TRBJ2-1; TRBD1 matches at 9 bases. CDR3 length: 17 residues. J lost 10 bases, V lost 6 bases, and 19 bases had no gene match. Germline V CDR1 and CDR2: SSHAT, FNYEAQ (reference sequence). CDR3 DNA: TGTGCCAGCAGTCCCAACCCGGGACAGGGTGCCCTTGGGGAGCAGTTCTTC. Translation gives CASSPNPGQGALGEQFF.

The chain has TRBV10-3 and TRBJ2-5; perhaps D is TRBD1 or TRBD2 (6 bases each). This CDR3 is built from 15 residues. Germline V gene data show CDR1 as ENHRY and CDR2 as SYGVKD. The V end lost 10 bases, the J end lost 4 bases, and 22 bases lay between the germline ends. CDR3 nucleotide sequence: TGTGCCACCGGGGGCGGCCAGGGAAGGTCAGAGACCCAGTACTTC. This translates into CATGGGQGRSETQYF.

The chain employs TRBV29-1 and TRBJ1-1; D perhaps matches TRBD1 (5 bases). Looked up from germline, CDR1 is SQVTM and CDR2 is ANQGSEA. V was shortened by 5 bases and J by 3 bases, with 16 bases between the two germline ends. The CDR3 is made up of 14 amino acids. CDR3 DNA sequence: TGCAGCGTTTTCTCCAAGGGGTGGGACACTGAAGCTTTCTTT. It yields the protein CSVFSKGWDTEAFF.

The V gene is TRBV6-1, the J gene TRBJ2-7; 11 bases agree with TRBD2. The germline CDR1 and CDR2 sequences are MNHNS and SASEGT. V gave up 2 bases and J gave up 6 bases; unmatched junction bases: 15. The CDR3 contains 18 residues. The CDR3 spells CASSESVLAGEIVGEQYF. The CDR3 DNA reads TGTGCCAGCAGTGAATCGGTACTAGCGGGAGAGATAGTGGGCGAGCAGTACTTC.

V is TRBV6-5 and J is TRBJ2-1, with a tentative D call TRBD2 (6 bases). The CDR3 totals 14 residues. V dropped 5 bases and J dropped 5 bases, with 13 bases sitting between them. The germline V gene encodes CDR1 MNHEY and CDR2 SVGAGI. The CDR3 here is CASSASGRDNEQFF. CDR3 sequence (DNA): TGTGCCAGCAGTGCTTCCGGGAGAGACAATGAGCAGTTCTTC.

The chain combines TRBV6-1 with TRBJ2-1, with TRBD1 matching over 8 bases. The V segment lost 3 bases and the J segment 11 bases; nucleotides outside the gene matches: 9. CDR1 and CDR2 (germline): MNHNS, SASEGT. This CDR3 is 14 amino acids long. The CDR3 coding sequence is TGTGCCAGCAGTGAGTTGAGGCAGGGGGCGCAGCAGTTCTTC. The encoded protein is CASSELRQGAQQFF.

The table lists this clone with a count of one. The genes are TRBV30 and TRBJ2-7; D possibly uses TRBD1 or TRBD2 (6 bases each). CDR1 and CDR2 (germline): GTSNPN, SVGIG (reference sequence). With 0 bases removed from V and 4 bases from J, the gap between germline ends came to 13 bases. CDR3 length equals 14 residues. CDR3 region: CAWSVLQGRYEQYF. The CDR3 DNA is TGTGCCTGGAGTGTACTCCAGGGGAGGTACGAGCAGTACTTC.

V usage is TRBV11-3 and J usage is TRBJ2-1; 13 bases are a match to TRBD2. The CDR3 consists of 17 residues. The trim removed 5 bases at V and 0 bases at J, leaving 4 bases unmatched. The germline V gene encodes CDR1 SGHNT and CDR2 YENEEA. As DNA, the CDR3 is TGTGCCAGCAGCCCCCGGACTAGCGGGGGCTCCTACAATGAGCAGTTCTTC. Translated: CASSPRTSGGSYNEQFF.

This chain uses TRBV28 with TRBJ2-7; D unresolved. V gave up 2 bases and J gave up 7 bases, with 9 bases separating them. Germline V lookup: CDR1 MDHEN, CDR2 SYDVKM. CDR3 length: 12 amino acids. The CDR3 here is CASSLGLGEQYF. CDR3 nucleotide sequence: TGTGCCAGCAGTTTAGGGCTGGGGGAGCAGTACTTC.

The V and J genes are TRBV5-1 and TRBJ2-2; 7 bases line up with TRBD1. The junction had 6 bases not matched to a gene; V was cut back by 4 bases and J by 3 bases. Germline CDR1 reads SGHRS; CDR2 reads YFSETQ. The CDR3 runs 15 residues. As DNA, the CDR3 is TGCGCCAGCAGCCAAGGGGGCGCGGACACCGGGGAGCTGTTTTTT. This codes for CASSQGGADTGELFF.

This chain joins TRBV2 and TRBJ2-7, with TRBD2 identical over 8 bases. The CDR3 spans 13 residues. Trimming removed 8 bases from V and 3 bases from J; junction bases left unmatched: 6. Germline V gives CDR1 SNHLY, CDR2 FYNNEI. The CDR3 nucleotides are TGTGCCAGCGTGGGGGGACTAGACTACGAGCAGTACTTC. This codes for CASVGGLDYEQYF.

The sample holds a few counts of this clone. The chain carries TRBV7-6 and TRBJ1-1, with D possibly TRBD1 on 6 matching bases. Germline lookup yields CDR1 SGHVS and CDR2 FNYEAQ. Trimming shortened V by 4 bases and J by 4 bases, and 10 bases separated the two germline ends. The CDR3 spans 13 residues. Written as DNA, the CDR3 is TGTGCCAGCAGCTCTACAGGGATCACTGAAGCTTTCTTT. Its protein is CASSSTGITEAFF.

The chain couples TRBV19 to TRBJ2-5; tentatively, D is TRBD1 or TRBD2 (5 bases each). Germline CDR1 reads LNHDA; CDR2 reads SQIVND (reference sequence). The CDR3 runs 15 residues. V dropped 5 bases and J dropped 5 bases, with 18 bases sitting between them. The CDR3 is CASSSGILRGETQYF. DNA of the CDR3: TGTGCCAGTAGTTCGGGTATCCTGAGGGGCGAGACCCAGTACTTC.